These 5 T cell receptor beta chains originate from one sample sequenced in a study of radiation and T cells in renal cell carcinoma. Measured with immunoSEQ multiplex PCR; TCRdb has only the in-frame clones, and not every one. The sample includes some 150,000 clones, around 78% seen only once; the top ten take 20% to 25%. Described time point: baseline pretreatment blood. The treatment was: 15 Gy SBRT to primary tumor, nephrectomy 4 weeks later. The starting material was blood, obtained from a patient whose treatment included radiotherapy and nephrectomy. The receptors come from a woman in her forties or fifties with renal cell carcinoma.

This clone was counted a single time. V gene TRBV5-1 combines with J gene TRBJ2-1; 9 positions agree with TRBD2. CDR1 and CDR2 from the germline V gene are SGHRS and YFSETQ. With V trimmed by 4 bases and J by 8 bases, 7 bases remained unmatched. The length of the CDR3 is 14 residues. The CDR3 DNA reads TGCGCCAGCAGCAAGGGGGCTAGCGGGGATGAGCAGTTCTTC. Amino acids: CASSKGASGDEQFF.

The chain recombines TRBV29-1 with TRBJ1-2, with 7 positions matching TRBD1. With 5 bases clipped from V and 4 bases from J, the junction kept 4 bases outside the gene matches. The CDR3 is 12 residues long. Germline CDR1 and CDR2: SQVTM and ANQGSEA. As DNA, the CDR3 is TGCAGCGTTCGGGACAGTGTCTATGGCTACACCTTC. It encodes CSVRDSVYGYTF. Variable domain in full (rest from reference TRBV29-1 and TRBJ1-2): SAVISQKPSRDICQRGTSLTIQCQVDSQVTMMFWYRQQPGQSLTLIATANQGSEATYESGFVIDKFPISRPNLTFSTLTVSNMSPEDSSIYLCSVRDSVYGYTFGSGTRLTVV.

This clone was recorded once. The rearrangement joins TRBV6-5 to TRBJ1-6; 7 nucleotides agree with TRBD1. The CDR3 covers 15 residues. Germline CDR1 MNHEY, CDR2 SVGAGI. With 4 bases clipped from V and 4 bases from J, the junction kept 4 bases outside the gene matches. CDR3 DNA sequence: TGTGCCAGCAGTTGGGACAGTGAATATAATTCACCCCTCCACTTT. As protein: CASSWDSEYNSPLHF.

This rearrangement joins TRBV5-6 to TRBJ1-2, with TRBD1 matching over 9 bases. CDR3 length: 13 residues. V was clipped by 7 bases and J by 8 bases; unmatched bases: 9. Germline-derived CDR1 and CDR2 are SGHDT and YYEEEE. The CDR3 sequence is CASRTTGGLGYTF. DNA of the CDR3: TGTGCCAGCCGAACGACAGGGGGATTGGGCTACACCTTC.

This rearrangement joins TRBV6-1 to TRBJ1-1; D might be TRBD1 (5 bases). The V gene lost 2 bases and the J gene lost 3 bases, with 10 bases spanning the gap. Germline lookup yields CDR1 MNHNS and CDR2 SASEGT. This CDR3 is 14 amino acids long. CDR3 residues: CASSENWGDTEAFF. DNA of the CDR3: TGTGCCAGCAGTGAAAATTGGGGGGACACTGAAGCTTTCTTT.